This T cell receptor (beta chain) is from a study of T cells in Graves' hyperthyroidism and ophthalmopathy. The investigators amplified TCR beta CDR3 regions from RNA transcripts. TCR CDR3 underwent first-round RT-PCR with the HTBI primer set. TCRdb re-called the multiplex PCR reads with MiXCR, one entry per CDR3 protein. The table shows 500,000 to 600,000 distinct CDR3 sequences, with about 20% occurring only once. This clonotype turned up a few times. This sequence originates from a man between 35 and 55 years old with Graves' ophthalmopathy. Sequencing used blood.

The CDR3 bases are TGCAGTTCGACCGCTCGGCCGGCAGAAACAGATACGCAGTATTTT. This codes for CSSTARPAETDTQYF. The rearrangement uses TRBV20-1 and TRBJ2-3; no firm D call. The germline V gene has CDR1 DFQATT and CDR2 SNEGSKA (reference sequence). V was shortened by 8 bases and J by 3 bases, with 21 bases between the two germline ends. The CDR3 is 15 amino acids.